What follows describes a single T cell receptor (beta chain). Its antigen is undetermined. The sample is drawn from a study of cytomegalovirus exposure and HLA in healthy donors. The germline gives CDR1 SQVTM, CDR2 ANQGSEA. Between the trimmed V and J ends, which lost 4 bases and 1 base, there was a span of 19 bases. This CDR3 spans 17 amino acids. Primers: 60 Vbeta forward and 13 Jbeta reverse. Sequencing used immunoSEQ multiplex PCR; TCRdb keeps in-frame clones, though not all of them. The sample holds around 140,000 clones; about 61% are singletons and the top ten take around 2.5%. General observations from the study: It was only CMV serostatus that was available as immune exposure information.

This clonotype was sampled from a woman in her forties in good health and CMV-seronegative. Sequencing used PBMCs. This chain links TRBV29-1 with TRBJ2-2; D ambiguous. Here the CDR3 reads CSVASLALGRNTGELFF. CDR3 nucleotides: TGCAGCGTTGCGTCCCTGGCCCTAGGCCGGAACACCGGGGAGCTGTTTTTT.